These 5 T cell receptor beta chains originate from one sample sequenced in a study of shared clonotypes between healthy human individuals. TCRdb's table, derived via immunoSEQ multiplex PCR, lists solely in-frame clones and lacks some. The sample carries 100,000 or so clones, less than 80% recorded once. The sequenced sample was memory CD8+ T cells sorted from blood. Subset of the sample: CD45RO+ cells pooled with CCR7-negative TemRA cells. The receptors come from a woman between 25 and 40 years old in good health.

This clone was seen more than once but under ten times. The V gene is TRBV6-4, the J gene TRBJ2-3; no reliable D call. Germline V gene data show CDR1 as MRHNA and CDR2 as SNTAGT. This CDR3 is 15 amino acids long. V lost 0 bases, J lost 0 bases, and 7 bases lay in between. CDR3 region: CASSDSPESTDTQYF. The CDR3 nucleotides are TGTGCCAGCAGTGACTCGCCAGAAAGCACAGATACGCAGTATTTT.

This CDR3 reads CASSGTSGRGPYEQYF. CDR3 in DNA: TGTGCCAGCAGTGGTACTAGCGGGAGGGGTCCCTACGAGCAGTACTTC. The rearrangement joins TRBV6-1 to TRBJ2-7; the match to TRBD2 covers 13 bases. Germline trimming cut 4 bases from V and 2 bases from J; bases unmatched to any gene: 5. CDR3 length: 16 amino acids. Germline CDR1 is MNHNS and CDR2 is SASEGT.

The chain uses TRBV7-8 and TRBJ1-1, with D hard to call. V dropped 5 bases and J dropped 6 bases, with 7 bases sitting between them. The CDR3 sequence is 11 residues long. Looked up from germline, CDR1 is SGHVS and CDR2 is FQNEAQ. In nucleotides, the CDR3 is TGTGCCAGCAGCCAGAAGGCTGAAGCTTTCTTT. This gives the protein CASSQKAEAFF.

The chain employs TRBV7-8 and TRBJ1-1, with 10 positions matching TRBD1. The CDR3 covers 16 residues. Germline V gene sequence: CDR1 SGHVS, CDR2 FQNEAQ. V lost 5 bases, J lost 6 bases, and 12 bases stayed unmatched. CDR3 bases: TGTGCCAGCAGCCGATTACCGGGGACAGGGGCGGCTGAAGCTTTCTTT. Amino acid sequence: CASSRLPGTGAAEAFF.

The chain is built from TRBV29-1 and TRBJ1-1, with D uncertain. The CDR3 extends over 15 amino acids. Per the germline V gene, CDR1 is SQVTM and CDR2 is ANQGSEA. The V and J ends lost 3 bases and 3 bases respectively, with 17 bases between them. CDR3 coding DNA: TGCAGCGTTGAGCTTTTACAGACGGATTACACTGAAGCTTTCTTT. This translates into CSVELLQTDYTEAFF.